A selection of T cell receptor beta chains follows, all from one sample in a study of early T cells in non-severe SARS-CoV-2 infection. Each CDR3 protein is one row after TCRdb ran MiXCR on the 5' RACE reads. This table has fewer than 25,000 distinct CDR3 sequences, about 3.8% appearing once. Input material: whole blood. These receptors all stem from an adult who was a healthcare worker with PCR-confirmed SARS-CoV-2 infection or an uninfected control (not recorded which). CDR3s include the opening cysteine and the closing phenylalanine or tryptophan. The D gene is left open where the match is weak. Where a row states a size, it is once, few, many or the class of an expanded clone; other rows omit it.

CDR3 DNA	CDR3 protein	D gene	clone size	J gene	V gene
TGTGCCAGCAGTGACTTGGTGGCAGATACGCAGTATTTT	CASSDLVADTQYF	NA	NA	TRBJ2-3	TRBV6-4
TGTGCCAGCAGTTCAAAGGGAAGGGCCGCCGGGGCTAATGAAAAACTGTTTTTT	CASSSKGRAAGANEKLFF	NA	many	TRBJ1-4	TRBV6-4
TGCGCCAGCAGCCTGAGGACAGTTTCCTACGAGCAGTACTTC	CASSLRTVSYEQYF	NA	NA	TRBJ2-7	TRBV4-1
TGTGCCAGCAGCTTAAACTCGATCGGACAGTCTGAAGCTTTCTTT	CASSLNSIGQSEAFF	NA	many	TRBJ1-1	TRBV7-3
TGCGCCAGCAGCTTGAGCGGGGGTAAGGCAGATACGCAGTATTTT	CASSLSGGKADTQYF	TRBD2	medium-sized	TRBJ2-3	TRBV5-1
TGCAGCACCAATCCGGGGGGGGCCTACAATGAGCAGTTCTTC	CSTNPGGAYNEQFF	TRBD2	NA	TRBJ2-1	TRBV29-1
TGTGCCAGCAGCTTATCGGGCGGTGAGCAGTTCTTC	CASSLSGGEQFF	NA	many	TRBJ2-1	TRBV7-3
TGTGCCAGCAGTTACGTGGGACAGGGAAGCTATGGCTACACCTTC	CASSYVGQGSYGYTF	TRBD1	many	TRBJ1-2	TRBV6-5
TGTGCCAGCAGTTCCCTCTTGCGAGTTGATACGCAGTATTTT	CASSSLLRVDTQYF	NA	many	TRBJ2-3	TRBV27
TGCAGCGTTGTCCAGGGGATCTCCTACGAGCAGTACTTC	CSVVQGISYEQYF	NA	many	TRBJ2-7	TRBV29-1
TGTGCCAGCAGCATGCAGAGGGGCTCTAATTCACCCCTCCACTTT	CASSMQRGSNSPLHF	NA	NA	TRBJ1-6	TRBV13
TGTGCCAGCGACACAGGGAGCTCTGGAAACACCACATATTTT	CASDTGSSGNTTYF	NA	many	TRBJ1-3	TRBV28
TGCGCCAGCAGCTCCGGACTAGCGGGCGCCTACGAGCAGTACTTC	CASSSGLAGAYEQYF	TRBD2	many	TRBJ2-7	TRBV5-1
TGTGCCAGCAGTTTATCGGAGGTCAGGACGCGGTCCGGGGAGCTGTTTTTT	CASSLSEVRTRSGELFF	NA	many	TRBJ2-2	TRBV27
TGTGCCAGCAGCTACCGGGGAGGGGGGAGTTTTCTGAACACTGAAGCTTTCTTT	CASSYRGGGSFLNTEAFF	NA	few	TRBJ1-1	TRBV5-4
TGTGCCAGCAGTTACACAGGGATCAATCAGCCCCAGCATTTT	CASSYTGINQPQHF	NA	few	TRBJ1-5	TRBV6-2/TRBV6-3
TGTGCCAGCAGCGCCGCCCGACTTGGGACCCCCTCTGAAGCTTTCTTT	CASSAARLGTPSEAFF	NA	few	TRBJ1-1	TRBV11-2
TGTGCCAGCTCACCACCGCTAGTGGCGGGAGGGCCGGGCAAAAACATTCAGTACTTC	CASSPPLVAGGPGKNIQYF	TRBD2	many	TRBJ2-4	TRBV18
TGTGCCAGCAGTGTACAGAGGAGCTCTGGAAACACCATATATTTT	CASSVQRSSGNTIYF	NA	many	TRBJ1-3	TRBV27
TGTGCCAGCAGGTCCCACAGACCTTATGGCTACACCTTC	CASRSHRPYGYTF	NA	many	TRBJ1-2	TRBV6-5
TGTGCCAGCAGCAAGACGGCGGGGACAGGGGGGTACGAGCAGTACTTC	CASSKTAGTGGYEQYF	TRBD1	medium-sized	TRBJ2-7	TRBV6-6
TGTGCCAGCAGTTTTTTTGGGGTTACCGGGGAGCTGTTTTTT	CASSFFGVTGELFF	NA	many	TRBJ2-2	TRBV28
TGTGCCAGCAGCCAAGAAGGCGGGAATTCACCCCTCCACTTT	CASSQEGGNSPLHF	NA	medium-sized	TRBJ1-6	TRBV3-1
TGCAGGGTTCGACGGGGGGCCACAGATACGCAGTATTTT	CRVRRGATDTQYF	NA	medium-sized	TRBJ2-3	TRBV20-1
TGTGCCAGCAGCTCCATACGGGCTAGCGAAACCGGGGAGCTGTTTTTT	CASSSIRASETGELFF	NA	many	TRBJ2-2	TRBV7-8
TGTGCCAGCAGTTTATCGTGGGGCTTACAAGAGACCCAGTACTTC	CASSLSWGLQETQYF	NA	many	TRBJ2-5	TRBV27
TGTGCCAGCAGCGGCGGACGGCAGTTCTCTGGGGCCAACGTCCTGACTTTC	CASSGGRQFSGANVLTF	NA	many	TRBJ2-6	TRBV12-3/TRBV12-4
TGTGCCAGCAGTTACCGAGGGGAAGAGACCCAGTACTTC	CASSYRGEETQYF	NA	many	TRBJ2-5	TRBV6-2/TRBV6-3
TGTGCCAGCATATATAGAGTCGGAGAGGATACAACCTACGAGCAGTACTTC	CASIYRVGEDTTYEQYF	NA	many	TRBJ2-7	TRBV6-6
TGTGCCTGGAGCCAGGGATTATCACCCCTCCACTTT	CAWSQGLSPLHF	NA	many	TRBJ1-6	TRBV30
TGTGCCAGCAGCGCCCCCCCAGGCTCCTACGAGCAGTACTTC	CASSAPPGSYEQYF	NA	many	TRBJ2-7	TRBV7-2
TGCAGTGCCAGGGATGATTGGACAGGGAAATGGACTGAAGCTTTCTTT	CSARDDWTGKWTEAFF	TRBD1	many	TRBJ1-1	TRBV20-1
TGTGCCAGCAGCGCCTCAGGGGGCCTCTCCTACGAGCAGTACTTC	CASSASGGLSYEQYF	TRBD1	many	TRBJ2-7	TRBV7-2
TGCAGCGTAGAGCTGGTTCAGCGGAACACTGAAGCTTTCTTT	CSVELVQRNTEAFF	NA	medium-sized	TRBJ1-1	TRBV29-1
TGTGCCAGCAGCCGTGAAGGAGGTAGGAATGAGCAGTTCTTC	CASSREGGRNEQFF	NA	many	TRBJ2-1	TRBV7-6
TGTGCCAGCAGTAGGGTCAGGTTGGGAGAGCAGTACTTC	CASSRVRLGEQYF	NA	many	TRBJ2-7	TRBV27
TGTGCCAGCAGGAACACCGGGGAGCTGTTTTTT	CASRNTGELFF	NA	NA	TRBJ2-2	TRBV11-2
TGCAGCGGAGTAGCGGGAGCCTACGAGCAGTACTTC	CSGVAGAYEQYF	TRBD2	many	TRBJ2-7	TRBV29-1
TGTGCCAGCAGCCCCGGAACCCGGACTCAGTTCTTC	CASSPGTRTQFF	NA	many	TRBJ2-1	TRBV7-2
TGTGCCAGCAGCACTAGCGGGAGTGTCCAAGAGACCCAGTACTTC	CASSTSGSVQETQYF	TRBD2	many	TRBJ2-5	TRBV9
TGTGCCAGCAGTTCCGACATCCATCAGCCCCAGCATTTT	CASSSDIHQPQHF	NA	NA	TRBJ1-5	TRBV6-2/TRBV6-3
TGTGCCAGCAGCTCCGGCCCTAGGGGTCTTTACAATGAGCAGTTCTTC	CASSSGPRGLYNEQFF	NA	many	TRBJ2-1	TRBV7-3
TGTGCCAGCGGACACTCCTACACAGATACGCAGTATTTT	CASGHSYTDTQYF	NA	many	TRBJ2-3	TRBV12-3/TRBV12-4
TGTGCCAGCAGCCCAGGACTAGCGGGAGCAGACGAGCAGTACTTC	CASSPGLAGADEQYF	TRBD2	few	TRBJ2-7	TRBV7-3
TGCAGTGCTAGTAACACTGAAGCTTTCTTT	CSASNTEAFF	NA	many	TRBJ1-1	TRBV20-1
TGTGCCTGGAGTTATCGGCAACAGGGAAGCTTCGACTATGGCTACACCTTC	CAWSYRQQGSFDYGYTF	NA	many	TRBJ1-2	TRBV30
TGTGCTAGTGGGAGGGAAAACACCGGGGAGCTGTTTTTT	CASGRENTGELFF	NA	many	TRBJ2-2	TRBV12-5
TGCGCCAGCAGCTCAGGGCCCCCTGGCAATGAGCAGTTCTTC	CASSSGPPGNEQFF	NA	few	TRBJ2-1	TRBV5-1
TGTGCCAGCAGCTTCGGGGCAGATACGCAGTATTTT	CASSFGADTQYF	NA	NA	TRBJ2-3	TRBV7-3
TGTGCCAGCTGTTTAGGACAGTACAATGAGCAGTTCTTC	CASCLGQYNEQFF	NA	few	TRBJ2-1	TRBV7-9
TGTGCCAGCAGCTTAACGGGCCAGTCCGGGGAAAAACTGTTTTTT	CASSLTGQSGEKLFF	NA	many	TRBJ1-4	TRBV7-3
TGCAGCGTTGACGGGACAGGGAACACTGAAGCCTTCTTT	CSVDGTGNTEAFF	TRBD1	many	TRBJ1-1	TRBV29-1